Listed below are T cell receptor beta chains from one sample, sequenced in a study of blood T cell repertoires in COVID-19. TCRdb keeps only in-frame clones here, not all; method: immunoSEQ multiplex PCR. Of approximately 150,000 clones listed, roughly nine tenths were seen once; the top ten hold 3.5% to 4%. Sequencing input: peripheral blood. These receptors all come from a woman in her seventies with acute or convalescent COVID-19. Both conserved end residues are part of each CDR3. The D gene is left open where the match is weak. The size entry is marked missing in some rows and otherwise reads once, few, many or a size class.

J | D | V | size | CDR3 | DNA
TRBJ2-1 | TRBD2 | TRBV6-5 | . | CASSPGLAGYEQFF | TGTGCCAGCAGCCCGGGACTAGCGGGTTATGAGCAGTTCTTC
TRBJ1-2 | . | TRBV29-1 | once | CSVDLGAPLGYTF | TGCAGCGTTGATTTGGGAGCCCCTCTGGGCTACACCTTC
TRBJ1-2 | TRBD1 | TRBV29-1 | . | CSVDLASGGLGYTF | TGCAGCGTTGACTTAGCGTCAGGGGGTCTCGGCTACACCTTC
TRBJ2-1 | . | TRBV5-8 | once | CASSPGRNEQFF | TGTGCCAGCAGCCCAGGGAGGAATGAGCAGTTCTTC
TRBJ2-3 | TRBD1 | TRBV2 | . | CASSRGQPSNTDTQYF | TGTGCCAGCAGTCGGGGACAGCCGAGTAACACAGATACGCAGTATTTT
TRBJ2-2 | TRBD1 | TRBV7-9 | . | CASTEGQGANTGELFF | TGTGCCAGCACCGAGGGACAGGGCGCGAACACCGGGGAGCTGTTTTTT
TRBJ2-3 | TRBD2 | TRBV27 | . | CASSLRDYNTDTQYF | TGTGCCAGCAGTCTCCGGGACTATAACACAGATACGCAGTATTTT
TRBJ1-5 | . | TRBV4-3 | . | CASSQERNQPQHF | TGCGCCAGCAGCCAAGAACGGAATCAGCCCCAGCATTTT
TRBJ1-6 | TRBD1 | TRBV2 | . | CASRRTGENSPLHF | TGTGCCAGCAGAAGGACAGGGGAGAATTCACCCCTCCACTTT
TRBJ2-5 | TRBD2 | TRBV27 | . | CASSLSRGRRETQYF | TGTGCCAGCAGTTTATCGCGCGGGAGGAGAGAGACCCAGTACTTC
TRBJ1-1 | . | TRBV6-5 | . | CASVQKGSVSEAFF | TGTGCCAGCGTACAGAAGGGGTCAGTTTCTGAAGCTTTCTTT
TRBJ2-7 | TRBD1 | TRBV25-1 | . | CASSETGAGTRAYEQYF | TGTGCCAGCAGTGAAACAGGGGCCGGGACGCGGGCCTACGAGCAGTACTTC
TRBJ2-7 | . | TRBV20-1 | . | CSASGDLSIYEQYF | TGCAGTGCTAGTGGGGACTTAAGCATTTACGAGCAGTACTTC
TRBJ2-4 | TRBD2 | TRBV9 | . | CASSVGAGVAKNIQYF | TGTGCCAGCAGCGTAGGGGCGGGAGTGGCCAAAAACATTCAGTACTTC
TRBJ2-2 | . | TRBV29-1 | once | CSAHGPDNTGELFF | TGCAGCGCTCATGGGCCAGATAACACCGGGGAGCTGTTTTTT
TRBJ1-2 | . | TRBV2 | . | CASSVRGGNYGYTF | TGTGCCAGCAGTGTACGGGGTGGTAACTATGGCTACACCTTC
TRBJ1-5 | . | TRBV4-2 | . | CASSPEGGVSQPQHF | TGTGCCAGCAGCCCTGAGGGTGGGGTAAGTCAGCCCCAGCATTTT
TRBJ2-3 | TRBD2 | TRBV4-2 | . | CASSQPGTSGSTDTQYF | TGTGCCAGCAGCCAACCGGGGACTAGCGGGAGCACAGATACGCAGTATTTT
TRBJ1-4 | . | TRBV4-3 | once | CASSQVYAGFNEKLFF | TGCGCCAGCAGCCAAGTCTATGCGGGATTTAATGAAAAACTGTTTTTT
TRBJ2-1 | . | TRBV20-1 | . | CSASAGRGRGEQFF | TGCAGTGCTAGTGCTGGGCGGGGGCGGGGTGAGCAGTTCTTC
TRBJ2-7 | . | TRBV9 | . | CASSRGQGSGEQYF | TGTGCCAGCAGCAGGGGTCAGGGGTCGGGCGAGCAGTACTTC
TRBJ2-1 | . | TRBV2 | few | CAIRVRIYNEQFF | TGTGCCATCCGCGTGAGAATCTACAATGAGCAGTTCTTC
TRBJ2-7 | TRBD1 | TRBV7-2 | . | CASSPGTGAKEQYF | TGTGCCAGCAGCCCCGGGACAGGGGCTAAGGAGCAGTACTTC
TRBJ2-1 | . | TRBV7-2 | . | CASSPAGSSYNEQFF | TGTGCCAGCAGCCCAGCAGGTAGCTCCTACAATGAGCAGTTCTTC
TRBJ1-2 | TRBD1 | TRBV9 | . | CASSVEGQGAYGYTF | TGTGCCAGCAGCGTAGAAGGACAGGGTGCCTATGGCTACACCTTC
TRBJ2-7 | TRBD2 | TRBV5-1 | . | CASSLGLAGAYEQYF | TGCGCCAGCAGCCTCGGACTAGCGGGAGCCTACGAGCAGTACTTC
TRBJ2-1 | . | TRBV7-2 | . | CASSLGTGLGDEQFF | TGTGCCAGCAGCTTAGGTACAGGGTTGGGCGATGAGCAGTTCTTC
TRBJ2-2 | . | TRBV9 | . | CASSVGGIGAGELFF | TGTGCCAGCAGCGTAGGGGGAATAGGGGCCGGGGAGCTGTTTTTT
TRBJ2-7 | TRBD2 | TRBV7-9 | . | CASSLDRGSSYEQYF | TGTGCCAGCAGCTTAGATCGCGGGAGTTCCTACGAGCAGTACTTC